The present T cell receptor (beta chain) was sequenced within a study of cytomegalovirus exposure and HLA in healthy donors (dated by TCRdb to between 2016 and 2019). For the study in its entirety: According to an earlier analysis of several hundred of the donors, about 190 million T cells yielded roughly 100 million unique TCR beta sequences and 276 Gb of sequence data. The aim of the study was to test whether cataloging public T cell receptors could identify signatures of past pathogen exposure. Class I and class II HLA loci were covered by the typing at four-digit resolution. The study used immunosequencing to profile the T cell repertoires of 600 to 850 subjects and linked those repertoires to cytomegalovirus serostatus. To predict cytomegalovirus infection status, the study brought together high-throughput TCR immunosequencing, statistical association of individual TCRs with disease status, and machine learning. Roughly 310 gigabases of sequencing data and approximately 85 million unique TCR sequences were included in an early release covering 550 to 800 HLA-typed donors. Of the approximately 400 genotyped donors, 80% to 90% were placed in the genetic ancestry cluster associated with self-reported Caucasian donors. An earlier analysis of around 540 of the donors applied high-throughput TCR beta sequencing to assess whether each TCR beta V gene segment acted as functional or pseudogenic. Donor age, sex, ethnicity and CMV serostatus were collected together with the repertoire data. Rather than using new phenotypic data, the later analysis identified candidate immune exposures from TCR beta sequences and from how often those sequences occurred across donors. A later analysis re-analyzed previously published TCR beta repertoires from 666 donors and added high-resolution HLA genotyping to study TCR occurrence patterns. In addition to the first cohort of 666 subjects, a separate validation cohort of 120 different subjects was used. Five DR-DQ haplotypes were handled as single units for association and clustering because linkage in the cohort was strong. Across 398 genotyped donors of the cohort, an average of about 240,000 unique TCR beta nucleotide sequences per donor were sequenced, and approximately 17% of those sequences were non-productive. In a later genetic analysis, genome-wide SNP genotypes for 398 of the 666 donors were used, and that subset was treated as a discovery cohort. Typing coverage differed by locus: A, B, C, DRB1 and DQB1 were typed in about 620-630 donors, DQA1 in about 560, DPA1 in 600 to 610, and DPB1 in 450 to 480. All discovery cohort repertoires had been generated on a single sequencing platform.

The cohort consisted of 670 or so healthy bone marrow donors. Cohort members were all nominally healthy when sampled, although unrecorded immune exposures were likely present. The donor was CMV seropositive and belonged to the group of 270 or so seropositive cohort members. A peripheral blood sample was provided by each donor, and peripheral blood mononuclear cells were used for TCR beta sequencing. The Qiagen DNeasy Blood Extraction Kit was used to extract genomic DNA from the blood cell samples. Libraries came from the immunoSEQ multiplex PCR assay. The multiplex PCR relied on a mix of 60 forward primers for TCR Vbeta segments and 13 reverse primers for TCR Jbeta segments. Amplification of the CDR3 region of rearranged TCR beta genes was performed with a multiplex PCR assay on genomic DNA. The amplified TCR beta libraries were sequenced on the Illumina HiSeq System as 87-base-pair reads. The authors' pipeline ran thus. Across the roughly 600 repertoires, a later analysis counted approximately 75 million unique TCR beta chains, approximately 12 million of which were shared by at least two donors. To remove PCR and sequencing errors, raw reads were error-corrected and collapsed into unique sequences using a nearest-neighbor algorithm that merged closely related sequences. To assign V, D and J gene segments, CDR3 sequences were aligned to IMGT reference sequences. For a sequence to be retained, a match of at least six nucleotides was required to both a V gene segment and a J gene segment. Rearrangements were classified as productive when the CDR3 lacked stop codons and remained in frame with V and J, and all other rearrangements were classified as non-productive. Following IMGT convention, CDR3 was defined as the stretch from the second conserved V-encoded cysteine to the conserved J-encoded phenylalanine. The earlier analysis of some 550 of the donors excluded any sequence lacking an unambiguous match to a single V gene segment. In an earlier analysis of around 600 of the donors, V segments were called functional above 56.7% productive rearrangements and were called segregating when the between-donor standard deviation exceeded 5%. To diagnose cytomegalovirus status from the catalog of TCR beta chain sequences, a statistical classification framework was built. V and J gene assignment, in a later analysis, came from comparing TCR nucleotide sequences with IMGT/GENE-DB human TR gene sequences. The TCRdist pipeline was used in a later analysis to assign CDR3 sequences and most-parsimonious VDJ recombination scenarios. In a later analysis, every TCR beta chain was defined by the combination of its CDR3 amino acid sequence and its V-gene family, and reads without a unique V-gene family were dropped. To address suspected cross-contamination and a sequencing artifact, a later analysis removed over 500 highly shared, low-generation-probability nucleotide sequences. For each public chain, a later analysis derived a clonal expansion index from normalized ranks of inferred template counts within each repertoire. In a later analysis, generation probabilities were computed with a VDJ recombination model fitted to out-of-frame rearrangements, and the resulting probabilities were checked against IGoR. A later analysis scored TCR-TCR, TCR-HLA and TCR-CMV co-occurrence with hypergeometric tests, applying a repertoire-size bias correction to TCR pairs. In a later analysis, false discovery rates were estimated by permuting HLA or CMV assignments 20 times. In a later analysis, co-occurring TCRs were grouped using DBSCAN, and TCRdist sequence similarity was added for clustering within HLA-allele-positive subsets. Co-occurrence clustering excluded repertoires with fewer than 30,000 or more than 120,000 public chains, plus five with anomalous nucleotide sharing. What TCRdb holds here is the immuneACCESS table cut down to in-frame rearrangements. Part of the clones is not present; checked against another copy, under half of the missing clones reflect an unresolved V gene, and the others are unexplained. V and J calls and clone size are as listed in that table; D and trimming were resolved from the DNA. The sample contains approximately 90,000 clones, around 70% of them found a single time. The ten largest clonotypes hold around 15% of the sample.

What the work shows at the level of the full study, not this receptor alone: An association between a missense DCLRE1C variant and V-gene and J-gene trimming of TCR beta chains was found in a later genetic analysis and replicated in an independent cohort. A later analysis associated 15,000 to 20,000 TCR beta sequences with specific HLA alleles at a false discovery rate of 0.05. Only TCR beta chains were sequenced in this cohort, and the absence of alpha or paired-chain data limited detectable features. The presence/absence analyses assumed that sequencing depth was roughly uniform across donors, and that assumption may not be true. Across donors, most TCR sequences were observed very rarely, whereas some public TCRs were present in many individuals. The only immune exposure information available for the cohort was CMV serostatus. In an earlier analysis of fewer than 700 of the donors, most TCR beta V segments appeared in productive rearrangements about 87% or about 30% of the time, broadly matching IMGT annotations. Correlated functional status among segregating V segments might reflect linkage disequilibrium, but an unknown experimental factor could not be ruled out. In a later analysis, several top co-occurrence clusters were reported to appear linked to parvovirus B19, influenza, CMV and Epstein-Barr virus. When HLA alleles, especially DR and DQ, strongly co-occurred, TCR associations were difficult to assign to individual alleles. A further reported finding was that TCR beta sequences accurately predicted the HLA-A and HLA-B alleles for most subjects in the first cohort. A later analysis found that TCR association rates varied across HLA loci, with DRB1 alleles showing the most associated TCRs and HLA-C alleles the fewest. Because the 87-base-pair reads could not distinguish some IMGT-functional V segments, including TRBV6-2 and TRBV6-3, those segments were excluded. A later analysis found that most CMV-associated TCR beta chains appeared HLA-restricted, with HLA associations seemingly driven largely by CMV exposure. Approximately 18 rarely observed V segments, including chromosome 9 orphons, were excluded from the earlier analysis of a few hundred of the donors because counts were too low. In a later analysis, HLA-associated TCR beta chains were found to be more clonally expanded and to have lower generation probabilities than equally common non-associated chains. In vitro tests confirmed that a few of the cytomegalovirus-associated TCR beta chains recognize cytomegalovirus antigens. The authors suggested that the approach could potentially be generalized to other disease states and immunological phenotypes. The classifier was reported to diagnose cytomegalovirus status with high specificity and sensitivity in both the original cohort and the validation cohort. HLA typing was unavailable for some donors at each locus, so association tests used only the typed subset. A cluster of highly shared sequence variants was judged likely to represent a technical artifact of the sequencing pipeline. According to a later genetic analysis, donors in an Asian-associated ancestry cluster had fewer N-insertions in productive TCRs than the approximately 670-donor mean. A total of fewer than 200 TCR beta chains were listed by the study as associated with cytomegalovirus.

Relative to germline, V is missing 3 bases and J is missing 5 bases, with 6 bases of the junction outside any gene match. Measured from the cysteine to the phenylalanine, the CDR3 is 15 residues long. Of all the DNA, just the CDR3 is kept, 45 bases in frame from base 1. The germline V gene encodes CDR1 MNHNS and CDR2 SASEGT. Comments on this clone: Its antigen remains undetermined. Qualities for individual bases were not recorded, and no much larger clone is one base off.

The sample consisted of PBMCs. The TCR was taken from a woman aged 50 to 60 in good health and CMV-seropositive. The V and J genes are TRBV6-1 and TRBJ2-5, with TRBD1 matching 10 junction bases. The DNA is TGTGCCAGCAGTGACGACAGGGGGCGTTGGGAGACCCAGTACTTC. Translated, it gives CASSDDRGRWETQYF.